The rows below give T cell receptor beta chains drawn from one sample of a study of cytomegalovirus exposure and HLA in healthy donors. Profiled with immunoSEQ multiplex PCR; TCRdb holds only in-frame clones, not every one. This table has around 150,000 clones, around 80% appearing once. Material: PBMCs. These receptors were collected from a man aged 40-50 years in good health and CMV-seropositive. Each CDR3 is given with its conserved first and last residue. A D gene is named only where the DNA matches it firmly. The size field is filled for only some rows; it gives once, few, many or a size class.

j_gene	v_gene	abundance	len	d_gene	CDR3nt	CDR3aa
TRBJ2-7	TRBV5-6	-	15	-	TGTGCCAGCAGCTCCGAGGATGAGGGCTCCTACGAGCAGTACTTC	CASSSEDEGSYEQYF
TRBJ2-7	TRBV28	once	14	TRBD1	TGTGCCAGCAGTTACCGGGACAGAACCTACGAGCAGTACTTC	CASSYRDRTYEQYF
TRBJ1-1	TRBV5-6	-	14	-	TGTGCCAGCAGCTTATTTACGGTGAACACTGAAGCTTTCTTT	CASSLFTVNTEAFF
TRBJ1-1	TRBV15	few	13	-	TGTGCCACCAGCACGTACAGGGACACTGAAGCTTTCTTT	CATSTYRDTEAFF
TRBJ2-5	TRBV15	-	14	TRBD1	TGTGCCACCAGCAGGGGACAGGGATCCGAGACCCAGTACTTC	CATSRGQGSETQYF
TRBJ1-3	TRBV4-1	-	15	-	TGCGCCAGCAGCTCCTTCCGGGACTCTGGAAACACCATATATTTT	CASSSFRDSGNTIYF
TRBJ1-5	TRBV5-8	-	18	-	TGTGCCAGCAGCTTGACTGAAAGGAGAGCTTATAGCAATCAGCCCCAGCATTTT	CASSLTERRAYSNQPQHF
TRBJ1-1	TRBV6-4	-	15	TRBD1	TGTGCCAGCAGTGAGCTCGGACAGGGGGCAACTGAAGCTTTCTTT	CASSELGQGATEAFF
TRBJ2-1	TRBV7-9	-	17	TRBD2	TGTGCCAGCAGCTTGTCCCTAGCGGGAGTCAGTCACAATGAGCAGTTCTTC	CASSLSLAGVSHNEQFF
TRBJ1-3	TRBV5-1	-	14	TRBD1	TGCGCCAGCAGCCGAGGACAGGCTGGAAACACCATATATTTT	CASSRGQAGNTIYF
TRBJ1-1	TRBV7-9	few	13	-	TGTGCCAGCAGCTTTGACTTAAACACTGAAGCTTTCTTT	CASSFDLNTEAFF
TRBJ2-1	TRBV5-1	-	14	TRBD1	TGTGCCAGCAGCTCCGGGACAGACGGCAATGAGCAGTTCTTC	CASSSGTDGNEQFF
TRBJ2-7	TRBV2	-	15	TRBD1	TGTGCCAGCAGTAGACAGGGACGGTGGTGGGACGAGCAGTACTTC	CASSRQGRWWDEQYF
TRBJ2-7	TRBV5-1	-	16	-	TGCGCCAGCAGCTTGGATCTTGGCAGGGCCCAGGCCGAGCAGTACTTC	CASSLDLGRAQAEQYF
TRBJ2-4	TRBV27	-	15	TRBD2	TGTGCCAGCAGTCCGCTAGCGGGAGCCAAAAACATTCAGTACTTC	CASSPLAGAKNIQYF
TRBJ1-6	TRBV27	-	13	-	TGTGCCAGCAGTTTACGCGAGGATTCACCCCTCCACTTT	CASSLREDSPLHF
TRBJ1-1	TRBV5-1	-	15	-	TGCGCCAGCAGCTTAGGCGCCGGACAGAACACTGAAGCTTTCTTT	CASSLGAGQNTEAFF
TRBJ1-1	TRBV6-1	-	15	TRBD1	TGTGCCAGCAGTTCACGGGACAGGCCGAACACTGAAGCTTTCTTT	CASSSRDRPNTEAFF
TRBJ2-7	TRBV7-9	-	13	-	TGTGCCAGCAGCTTAGCGACAACCTACGAGCAGTACTTC	CASSLATTYEQYF
TRBJ1-2	TRBV19	once	12	-	TGTGCCAGTAGTATGGCGGACAGCTTCTACACCTTC	CASSMADSFYTF
TRBJ1-4	TRBV6-1	few	15	TRBD1	TGTGCCAGCAGTGAAGAGGGGACAGGGGGCGAAAAACTGTTTTTT	CASSEEGTGGEKLFF
TRBJ2-7	TRBV18	-	14	TRBD1	TGTGCCAGCTCACGGAGCCAGGGGGACTACGAGCAGTACTTC	CASSRSQGDYEQYF
TRBJ1-1	TRBV5-4	-	14	-	TGTGCCAGCAACCCGGACAGTCCGAACACTGAAGCTTTCTTT	CASNPDSPNTEAFF
TRBJ2-5	TRBV2	-	14	TRBD2	TGTGCCAGCAGTCCACTAGCGGGAGTTAAGACCCAGTACTTC	CASSPLAGVKTQYF
TRBJ2-5	TRBV11-3	-	17	TRBD1	TGTGCCAGCAGCTTAGCCGGGACAGGGGGCCTGCAAGAGACCCAGTACTTC	CASSLAGTGGLQETQYF
TRBJ2-1	TRBV28	-	16	TRBD2	TGTGCCAGCAGTTTGTCCCCGACTAGCGGGAACCCTGAGCAGTTCTTC	CASSLSPTSGNPEQFF
TRBJ2-5	TRBV6-5	-	13	TRBD1	TGTGCCAGTAGGGACAGGGGTAAGGAGACCCAGTACTTC	CASRDRGKETQYF
TRBJ2-7	TRBV29-1	-	12	-	TGCAGCGTTGAAGAAGGAGGAAGCGAGCAGTACTTC	CSVEEGGSEQYF
TRBJ2-6	TRBV27	-	16	TRBD2	TGTGCCAGCAGTTCTAGCGGGAGGCCTGGGGCCAACGTCCTGACTTTC	CASSSSGRPGANVLTF
TRBJ1-4	TRBV27	-	15	TRBD1	TGTGCCAGCAGTCGACAGGGGTGGGATAATGAAAAACTGTTTTTT	CASSRQGWDNEKLFF
TRBJ1-2	TRBV6-5	-	14	TRBD1	TGTGCCAGCAGTAAGGACAGGGGGCCTGGAGGCTACACCTTC	CASSKDRGPGGYTF
TRBJ1-3	TRBV2	-	14	-	TGTGCCAGCAGTGAGGAGGGAGGAGGAAACACCATATATTTT	CASSEEGGGNTIYF
TRBJ2-1	TRBV28	-	15	-	TGTGCCAGCAGCTTCTCTCAGGGCACCTACAATGAGCAGTTCTTC	CASSFSQGTYNEQFF
TRBJ1-1	TRBV6-1	-	14	-	TGTGCCAGCAGTGAAGAAAGAGGCCCCGTGCGAGCTTTCTTT	CASSEERGPVRAFF
TRBJ1-5	TRBV7-6	-	15	-	TGTGCCAGCAGCTTACAAGCCTATAGCAATCAGCCCCAGCATTTT	CASSLQAYSNQPQHF